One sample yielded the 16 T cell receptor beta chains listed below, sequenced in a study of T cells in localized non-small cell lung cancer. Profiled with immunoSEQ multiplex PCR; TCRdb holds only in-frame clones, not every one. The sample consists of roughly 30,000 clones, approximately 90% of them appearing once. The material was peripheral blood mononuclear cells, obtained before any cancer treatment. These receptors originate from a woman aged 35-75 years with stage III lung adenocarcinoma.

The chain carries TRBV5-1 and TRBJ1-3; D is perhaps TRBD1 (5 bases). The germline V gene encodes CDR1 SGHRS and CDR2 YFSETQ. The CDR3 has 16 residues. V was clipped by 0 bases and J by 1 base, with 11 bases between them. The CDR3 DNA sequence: TGCGCCAGCAGCTTGGTACCAGGGCCTTCTGGAAACACCATATATTTT. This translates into CASSLVPGPSGNTIYF.

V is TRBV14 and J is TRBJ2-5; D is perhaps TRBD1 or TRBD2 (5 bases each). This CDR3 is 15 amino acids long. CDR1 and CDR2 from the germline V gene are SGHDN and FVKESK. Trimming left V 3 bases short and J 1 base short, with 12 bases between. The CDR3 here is CASSQGTHSQETQYF. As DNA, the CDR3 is TGTGCCAGCAGCCAGGGGACCCACTCCCAAGAGACCCAGTACTTC. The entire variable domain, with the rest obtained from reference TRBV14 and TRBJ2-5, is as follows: EAGVTQFPSHSVIEKGQTVTLRCDPISGHDNLYWYRRVMGKEIKFLLHFVKESKQDESGMPNNRFLAERTGGTYSTLKVQPAELEDSGVYFCASSQGTHSQETQYFGPGTRLLVL.

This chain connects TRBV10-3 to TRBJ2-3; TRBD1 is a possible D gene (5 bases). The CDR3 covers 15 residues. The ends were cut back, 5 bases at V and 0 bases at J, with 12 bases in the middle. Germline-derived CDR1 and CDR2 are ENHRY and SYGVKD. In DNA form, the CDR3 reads TGTGCCATCAGTCTGTCGGCAGGGAGCACAGATACGCAGTATTTT. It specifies CAISLSAGSTDTQYF.

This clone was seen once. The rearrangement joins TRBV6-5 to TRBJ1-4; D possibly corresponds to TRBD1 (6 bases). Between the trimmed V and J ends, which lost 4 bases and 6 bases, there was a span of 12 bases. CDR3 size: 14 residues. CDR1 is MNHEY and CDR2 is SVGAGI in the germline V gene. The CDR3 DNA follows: TGTGCCAGCAGTTCACACAGGGTCGATGAAAAACTGTTTTTT. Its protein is CASSSHRVDEKLFF.

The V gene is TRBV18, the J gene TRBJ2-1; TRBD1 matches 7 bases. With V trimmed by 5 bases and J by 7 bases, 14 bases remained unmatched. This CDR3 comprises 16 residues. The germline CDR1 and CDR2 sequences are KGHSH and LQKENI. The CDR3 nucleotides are TGTGCCAGCTCAACTACTGCCGGGACAGCTCCTAATGAGCAGTTCTTC. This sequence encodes CASSTTAGTAPNEQFF.

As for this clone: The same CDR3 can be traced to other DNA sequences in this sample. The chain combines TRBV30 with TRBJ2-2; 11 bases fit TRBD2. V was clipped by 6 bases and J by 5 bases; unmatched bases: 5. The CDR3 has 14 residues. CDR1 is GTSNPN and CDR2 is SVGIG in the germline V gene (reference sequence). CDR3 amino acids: CACPLAGGTGELFF. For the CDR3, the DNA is TGTGCCTGTCCTCTAGCGGGAGGAACCGGGGAGCTGTTTTTT.

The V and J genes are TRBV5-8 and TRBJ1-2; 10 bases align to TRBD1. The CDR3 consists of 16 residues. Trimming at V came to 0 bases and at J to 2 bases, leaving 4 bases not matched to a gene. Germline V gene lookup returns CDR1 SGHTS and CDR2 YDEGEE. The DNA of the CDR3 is TGTGCCAGCAGCTTGGAGGGGGACAGGGGAAACTATGGCTACACCTTC. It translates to CASSLEGDRGNYGYTF.

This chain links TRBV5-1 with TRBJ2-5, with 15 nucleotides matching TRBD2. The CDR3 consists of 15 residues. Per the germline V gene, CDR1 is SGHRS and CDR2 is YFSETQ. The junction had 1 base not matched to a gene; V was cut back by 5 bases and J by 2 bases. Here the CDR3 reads CASRGTSGGQETQYF. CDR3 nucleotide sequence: TGCGCCAGCAGGGGGACTAGCGGGGGGCAAGAGACCCAGTACTTC.

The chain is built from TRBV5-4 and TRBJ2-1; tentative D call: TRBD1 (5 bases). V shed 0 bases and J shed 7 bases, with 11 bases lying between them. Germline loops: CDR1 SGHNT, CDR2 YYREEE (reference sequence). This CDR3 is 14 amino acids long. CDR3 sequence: CASSLAGRENEQFF. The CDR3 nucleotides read TGTGCCAGCAGCTTGGCAGGGCGAGAAAATGAGCAGTTCTTC. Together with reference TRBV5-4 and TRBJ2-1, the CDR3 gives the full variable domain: ETGVTQSPTHLIKTRGQQVTLRCSSQSGHNTVSWYQQALGQGPQFIFQYYREEENGRGNFPPRFSGLQFPNYSSELNVNALELDDSALYLCASSLAGRENEQFFGPGTRLTVL.

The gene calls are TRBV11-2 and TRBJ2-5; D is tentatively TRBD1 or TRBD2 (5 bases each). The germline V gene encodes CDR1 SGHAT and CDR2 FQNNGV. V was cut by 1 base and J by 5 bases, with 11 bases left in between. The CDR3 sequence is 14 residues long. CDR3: CASSLGGASETQYF. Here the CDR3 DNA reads TGTGCCAGCAGCTTAGGAGGGGCCTCGGAGACCCAGTACTTC.

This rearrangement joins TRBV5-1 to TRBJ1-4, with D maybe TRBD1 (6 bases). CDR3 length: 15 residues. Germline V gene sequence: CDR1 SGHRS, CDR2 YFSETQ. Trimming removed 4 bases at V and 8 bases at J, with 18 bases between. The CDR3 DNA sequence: TGCGCCAGCAGCCTTTCAGGGGCGCCGGTGGAAAAACTGTTTTTT. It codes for CASSLSGAPVEKLFF.

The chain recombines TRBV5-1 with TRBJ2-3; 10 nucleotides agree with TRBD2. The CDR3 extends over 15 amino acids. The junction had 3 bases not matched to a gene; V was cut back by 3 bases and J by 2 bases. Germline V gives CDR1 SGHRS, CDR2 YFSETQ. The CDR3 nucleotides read TGCGCCAGCAGCTCTGGGACTAGCGTCACAGATACGCAGTATTTT. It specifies CASSSGTSVTDTQYF.

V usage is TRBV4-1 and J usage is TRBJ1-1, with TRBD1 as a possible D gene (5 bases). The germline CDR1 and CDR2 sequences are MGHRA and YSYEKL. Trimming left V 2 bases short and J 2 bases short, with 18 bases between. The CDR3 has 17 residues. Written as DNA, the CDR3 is TGCGCCAGCAGCCAAAGCCCACCGGGACTCTTCAACACTGAAGCTTTCTTT. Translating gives CASSQSPPGLFNTEAFF.

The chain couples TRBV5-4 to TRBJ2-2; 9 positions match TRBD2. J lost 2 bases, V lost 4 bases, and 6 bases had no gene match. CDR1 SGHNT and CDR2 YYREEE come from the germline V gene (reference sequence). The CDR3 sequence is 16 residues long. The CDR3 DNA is TGTGCCAGCAGCAGGAAAGCGGGGGGAAACACCGGGGAGCTGTTTTTT. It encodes CASSRKAGGNTGELFF.

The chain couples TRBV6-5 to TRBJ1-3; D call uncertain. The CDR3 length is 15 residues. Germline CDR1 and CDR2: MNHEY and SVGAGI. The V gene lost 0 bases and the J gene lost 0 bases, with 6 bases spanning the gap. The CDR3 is CASSYSLRSGNTIYF. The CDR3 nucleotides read TGTGCCAGCAGTTACTCGCTTCGCTCTGGAAACACCATATATTTT.

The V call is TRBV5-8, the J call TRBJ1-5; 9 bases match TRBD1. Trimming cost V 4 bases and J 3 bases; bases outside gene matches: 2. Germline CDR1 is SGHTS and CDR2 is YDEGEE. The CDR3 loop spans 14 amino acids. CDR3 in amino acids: CASSRTGANQPQHF. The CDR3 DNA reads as TGTGCCAGCAGCAGGACAGGGGCCAATCAGCCCCAGCATTTT.